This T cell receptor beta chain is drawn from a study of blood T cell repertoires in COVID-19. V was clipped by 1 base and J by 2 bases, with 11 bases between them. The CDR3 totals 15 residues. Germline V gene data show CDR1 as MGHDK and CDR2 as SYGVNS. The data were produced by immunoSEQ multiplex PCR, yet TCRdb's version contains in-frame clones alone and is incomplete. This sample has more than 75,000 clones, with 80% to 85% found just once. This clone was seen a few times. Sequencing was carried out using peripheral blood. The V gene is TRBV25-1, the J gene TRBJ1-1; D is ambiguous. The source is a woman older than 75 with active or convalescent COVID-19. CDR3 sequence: CASSESRHINTEAFF. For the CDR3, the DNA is TGTGCCAGCAGTGAATCAAGACACATAAACACTGAAGCTTTCTTT.